This TCR beta chain was found in a study of blood T cells in healthy people across ages. Across the whole study: Capture by template switching was about one barcoded beta molecule per two T cells. Findings and caveats of the study: Without sorted subsets, naive and antigen-experienced compartments could not be conclusively compared. Considered underestimates were the diversity estimates obtained from one million T cells.

Using a J-beta primer mix together with a sample-barcoded 5' primer, a second PCR was run for roughly 6 to 11 cycles. TCRdb ran MiXCR on the 5' RACE reads and lists one entry per CDR3 protein. The sample contains roughly 410,000 distinct CDR3 sequences, 45% to 65% of which appear only once. Concerning this clonotype: Its antigen is unknown.

The CDR3 length is 16 residues. The V and J ends lost 4 bases and 11 bases respectively, with 27 bases between them. Germline CDR1 reads SGHDT; CDR2 reads YYEEEE. It was approximately 10 milliliters of peripheral blood that were drawn from each donor. The sequenced material came from blood. The chain has TRBV5-6 and TRBJ2-5; no reliable D call. The receptor's source is a man aged 55 to 70 in good health. The DNA for the CDR3 is TGTGCCAGCAGCCTAATAGACCCTAGACCCCACAATGAGCAGTACTTC. It yields the protein CASSLIDPRPHNEQYF.